This record concerns one T cell receptor beta chain sequence. Antigen specificity is unknown. Assay used: immunoSEQ multiplex PCR; TCRdb lists only in-frame clones, some missing. The sample carries about 120,000 clones, around 91% recorded once. Trimming took 5 bases from V and 7 from J, leaving 15 bases between them. Germline V gene lookup returns CDR1 LNHNV and CDR2 YYDKDF (reference sequence). This CDR3 contains 15 residues. The source of the sample is a study of OX40 agonist ivuxolimab in advanced cancers. Whole-study context: Of mixed ages from about 20 to 80 and averaging roughly 66 years, the group was approximately 80% male. The study, taken as a whole, reports: CD8+ T cells were the subset that, on average, had more expanded clones than CD4+.

Sample: CD4+ or CD8+ T cells sorted from blood, taken in a trial of the OX40 agonist ivuxolimab. This sequence joins TRBV15 and TRBJ1-6; D is undetermined. The source is an adult with an advanced solid tumor such as melanoma, head and neck, liver or kidney cancer. The CDR3 loop is CATSYLVSPNSPLHF. The CDR3 DNA follows: TGTGCCACCAGCTACTTGGTGAGTCCCAATTCACCCCTCCACTTT.